The 21 T cell receptor beta chains below were found in one sample sequenced in a study of cytomegalovirus exposure and HLA in healthy donors. In the PCR, 60 Vbeta and 13 Jbeta primers were used. Sequencing was performed with immunoSEQ multiplex PCR; in TCRdb, only in-frame clones are kept and a portion is missing. Of about 120,000 clones listed, about 80% are singletons. Sequencing was done on a sample of PBMCs. These receptors all stem from a male donor in good health and CMV-seronegative.

V usage is TRBV5-1 and J usage is TRBJ1-5; no clear D. With 2 bases removed from V and 12 bases from J, the gap between germline ends came to 15 bases. Germline CDR1 reads SGHRS; CDR2 reads YFSETQ. The CDR3 runs to 13 residues. DNA of the CDR3: TGCGCCAGCAGCTTCGATCCGACTGCGTTCCAGCATTTT. The encoded protein is CASSFDPTAFQHF. The variable domain in full, with the rest retrieved from reference TRBV5-1 and TRBJ1-5, is KAGVTQTPRYLIKTRGQQVTLSCSPISGHRSVSWYQQTPGQGLQFLFEYFSETQRNKGNFPGRFSGRQFSNSRSEMNVSTLELGDSALYLCASSFDPTAFQHFGDGTRLSIL.

The chain recombines TRBV5-1 with TRBJ1-1; D not resolved. V was pared by 0 bases and J by 1 base, with 16 bases between. Germline V gene data show CDR1 as SGHRS and CDR2 as YFSETQ. This CDR3 comprises 17 residues. CDR3 sequence reads: CASSLAPIGRENTEAFF. The CDR3 DNA reads as TGCGCCAGCAGCTTGGCTCCGATTGGGAGGGAGAACACTGAAGCTTTCTTT.

This chain connects TRBV5-1 to TRBJ2-1; no firm D call. Germline CDR1 reads SGHRS; CDR2 reads YFSETQ. Trimming shortened V by 0 bases and J by 4 bases, and 2 bases separated the two germline ends. This CDR3 spans 12 amino acids. CDR3 in DNA: TGCGCCAGCAGCTTGGCATACAATGAGCAGTTCTTC. It yields the protein CASSLAYNEQFF.

The chain links TRBV7-9 to TRBJ2-2; TRBD1 matches 8 bases. After removal of 5 bases from V and 7 bases from J, the junction contained 3 bases not matched to a gene. Germline V gene data show CDR1 as SEHNR and CDR2 as FQNEAQ (reference sequence). The CDR3 length is 13 residues. Here the CDR3 DNA reads TGTGCCAGCAGCATACAGGGGGGCGGGGAGCTGTTTTTT. This gives the protein CASSIQGGGELFF.

The chain recombines TRBV29-1 with TRBJ1-1; 9 positions match TRBD1. This CDR3 region has 13 residues. V was pared by 2 bases and J by 10 bases, with 8 bases of the junction left unmatched. The germline gives CDR1 SQVTM, CDR2 ANQGSEA. The CDR3 DNA reads TGCAGCGTTGAATCTTCTCCGGGACAGGGAGCTTTCTTT. Encoded protein: CSVESSPGQGAFF.

The rearrangement links TRBV4-3 to TRBJ1-3, with 8 bases fitting TRBD1. Germline CDR1 and CDR2: LGHNA and YSLEER. V shed 4 bases, J shed 0 bases, and the junction held 5 bases outside the gene matches. The CDR3 length is 16 residues. The CDR3 protein is CASSPGGQVSGNTIYF. CDR3 in DNA: TGCGCCAGCAGCCCCGGGGGACAGGTCTCTGGAAACACCATATATTTT.

This CDR3 reads CASSFLDKKNYGYTF. In DNA, the CDR3 is TGTGCCAGCAGTTTCTTGGACAAGAAAAACTATGGCTACACCTTC. The V call is TRBV28, the J call TRBJ1-2, with D tentatively TRBD1 (5 bases). The V end lost 3 bases, the J end lost 2 bases, and 13 bases lay between the germline ends. The CDR3 extends over 15 amino acids. Germline CDR1 is MDHEN and CDR2 is SYDVKM.

The rearrangement joins TRBV30 to TRBJ2-7; the D gene is possibly TRBD2 (5 bases). V was clipped by 2 bases and J by 9 bases, with 17 bases between them. Per the germline V gene, CDR1 is GTSNPN and CDR2 is SVGIG (reference sequence). The length of the CDR3 is 13 residues. The CDR3 bases are TGTGCCTGGAGTCCTAGAGCGGAGCCTGTGCAGTACTTC. Translation: CAWSPRAEPVQYF.

The chain is built from TRBV11-2 and TRBJ1-6; D remains unclear. V was clipped by 4 bases and J by 5 bases, with 15 bases between them. Germline V gene lookup returns CDR1 SGHAT and CDR2 FQNNGV. The CDR3 is 16 residues long. The CDR3 DNA sequence: TGTGCCAGCAGCTCAGTAATGAACAGCCATAATTCACCCCTCCACTTT. Its translation: CASSSVMNSHNSPLHF.

This clone appeared a few times. The chain links TRBV30 to TRBJ1-2; 10 bases line up with TRBD1. From germline, CDR1 is GTSNPN and CDR2 SVGIG (reference sequence). This CDR3 contains 15 residues. V was clipped by 1 base and J by 3 bases; unmatched bases: 5. Here the CDR3 reads CAWSGGQGKDYGYTF. Written as DNA, the CDR3 is TGTGCCTGGAGTGGGGGACAGGGGAAGGACTATGGCTACACCTTC.

The CDR3 nucleotides are TGTGCCACCAGCAGAGTGTGGACGGGGGCCTACAATGAGCAGTTCTTC. It specifies CATSRVWTGAYNEQFF. This sequence joins TRBV15 and TRBJ2-1; D perhaps matches TRBD2 (6 bases). Trimming left V 1 base short and J 2 bases short, with 12 bases between. There are 16 residues in the CDR3. CDR1 is LNHNV and CDR2 is YYDKDF in the germline V gene (reference sequence).

The rearrangement uses TRBV10-3 and TRBJ1-6; 8 nucleotides line up with TRBD1. The V and J ends lost 5 bases and 6 bases, in that order; junction bases with no gene match: 3. Germline CDR1 is ENHRY and CDR2 is SYGVKD. The CDR3 extends over 14 amino acids. CDR3 residues: CAISPGTGNSPLHF. In DNA form, the CDR3 reads TGTGCCATCAGTCCGGGGACAGGTAATTCACCCCTCCACTTT.

This clone was counted between two and nine times. The chain uses TRBV18 and TRBJ2-5, with a weak D call TRBD1 (6 bases). Trimming shortened V by 2 bases and J by 2 bases, and 12 bases separated the two germline ends. CDR1 is KGHSH, CDR2 LQKENI, per germline. The CDR3 extends over 15 amino acids. This chain's CDR3 is CASSPSARGQETQYF. DNA of the CDR3: TGTGCCAGCTCACCATCGGCCAGGGGACAAGAGACCCAGTACTTC.

The chain uses TRBV30 and TRBJ2-3; D unresolved. The V and J ends lost 3 bases and 0 bases respectively, with 10 bases between them. The CDR3 is made up of 14 amino acids. Germline CDR1 and CDR2: GTSNPN and SVGIG (reference sequence). CDR3: CAWSGYTSTDTQYF. The DNA of the CDR3 is TGTGCCTGGAGCGGGTACACTAGCACAGATACGCAGTATTTT.

The CDR3 spells CATSLNRVPEKLFF. In nucleotides, the CDR3 is TGTGCCACCAGCCTTAACAGGGTACCCGAAAAACTGTTTTTT. The chain is built from TRBV15 and TRBJ1-4; D perhaps matches TRBD1 (6 bases). The length of the CDR3 is 14 residues. Germline CDR1 LNHNV, CDR2 YYDKDF (reference sequence). Trimming left V 5 bases short and J 8 bases short, with 15 bases between. Looking up the rest from reference TRBV15 and TRBJ1-4 gives the full variable domain: DAMVIQNPRYQVTQFGKPVTLSCSQTLNHNVMYWYQQKSSQAPKLLFHYYDKDFNNEADTPDNFQSRRPNTSFCFLDIRSPGLGDTAMYLCATSLNRVPEKLFFGSGTQLSVL.

The rearrangement uses TRBV7-8 and TRBJ1-2; 9 bases align to TRBD1. From germline, CDR1 is SGHVS and CDR2 FQNEAQ. The CDR3 consists of 15 residues. J lost 6 bases, V lost 1 base, and 6 bases had no gene match. CDR3 DNA sequence: TGTGCCAGCAGCTTAGTCTTACAGGGGGCGAATGGCTACACCTTC. Translation: CASSLVLQGANGYTF.

This clone was seen only a few times. The chain's CDR3 is CASRTGGTYEQYF. Here the CDR3 DNA reads TGTGCCAGCCGGACCGGGGGAACCTACGAGCAGTACTTC. This chain uses TRBV7-9 with TRBJ2-7; weak D call: TRBD2 (6 bases). Germline assignment: CDR1 SEHNR and CDR2 FQNEAQ (reference sequence). The length of the CDR3 is 13 residues. V was clipped by 8 bases and J by 2 bases, with 13 bases between them.

This clone was recorded only once. A read error may produce the germline difference seen at one junction end. This chain joins TRBV30 and TRBJ2-4, with 8 nucleotides matching TRBD1. The CDR3 is 13 amino acids. Germline lookup yields CDR1 GTSNPN and CDR2 SVGIG (reference sequence). The CDR3 reads CAWKPTGENSQYF. CDR3 bases: TGTGCCTGGAAGCCGACAGGGGAAAACAGTCAGTACTTC.

The CDR3 nucleotides are TGTGCCAGCAGCTCGCAGGGTCCCGGGGAGCTGTTTTTT. Amino acids: CASSSQGPGELFF. This chain uses TRBV7-9 with TRBJ2-2, with D maybe TRBD1 (5 bases). CDR1 is SEHNR, CDR2 FQNEAQ, per germline (reference sequence). With 4 bases removed from V and 6 bases from J, the gap between germline ends came to 9 bases. The CDR3 has 13 residues. The variable domain in full, with the rest retrieved from reference TRBV7-9 and TRBJ2-2, is DTGVSQNPRHKITKRGQNVTFRCDPISEHNRLYWYRQTLGQGPEFLTYFQNEAQLEKSRLLSDRFSAERPKGSFSTLEIQRTEQGDSAMYLCASSSQGPGELFFGEGSRLTVL.

The V and J genes are TRBV7-9 and TRBJ1-6; no clear D. CDR3 length: 13 amino acids. Germline values: CDR1 SEHNR, CDR2 FQNEAQ (reference sequence). V was pared by 5 bases and J by 9 bases, with 11 bases between. CDR3 region: CASSPQEGSPLHF. CDR3 DNA: TGTGCCAGCAGCCCTCAGGAAGGTTCACCCCTCCACTTT.

This rearrangement joins TRBV27 to TRBJ1-2, with 8 nucleotides matching TRBD1. Germline CDR1 reads MNHEY; CDR2 reads SMNVEV (reference sequence). The CDR3 is 13 residues long. The V gene end was trimmed by 2 bases and the J gene end by 8 bases; junction bases not matched to a gene: 4. CDR3 sequence: CASSLPDRVGYTF. In nucleotides, the CDR3 is TGTGCCAGCAGTTTACCGGACAGGGTAGGCTACACCTTC.